Each of the 32 T cell receptor beta chains below was sequenced from the same sample in a study of T cell responses to AZD1222 COVID-19 vaccine. Sequencing used immunoSEQ multiplex PCR; TCRdb keeps in-frame clones, though not all of them. The data contain 120,000 to 150,000 clones, 82% of them singletons. The starting material was peripheral blood, obtained on day 0 of MenACWY control vaccination. These receptors came from an adult in good health.

V is TRBV3-1 (or the pseudogene TRBV3-2) and J is TRBJ1-2; 8 nucleotides match TRBD1. With V trimmed by 2 bases and J by 4 bases, 3 bases remained unmatched. The germline V gene has CDR1 LGHDT and CDR2 YNNKEL (reference sequence). The CDR3 spans 14 residues. Written as DNA, the CDR3 is TGTGCCAGCAGCCAACAGGGGGCAGCCTATGGCTACACCTTC. Protein sequence: CASSQQGAAYGYTF.

CDR3 loop: CAGGRGANYGYTF. CDR3 DNA sequence: TGTGCCGGGGGCAGGGGGGCTAACTATGGCTACACCTTC. This sequence joins TRBV6-5 and TRBJ1-2; 7 bases fit TRBD1. This CDR3 is built from 13 residues. With V trimmed by 11 bases and J by 0 bases, 6 bases remained unmatched. Germline V lookup: CDR1 MNHEY, CDR2 SVGAGI.

V and J are TRBV27 and TRBJ1-1; D remains ambiguous. In germline, CDR1 is MNHEY, CDR2 SMNVEV (reference sequence). V lost 2 bases, J lost 0 bases, and 7 bases lay in between. The CDR3 runs 14 residues. CDR3 amino acids: CASSLTRMNTEAFF. CDR3 bases: TGTGCCAGCAGTTTAACCCGCATGAACACTGAAGCTTTCTTT.

The gene calls are TRBV28 and TRBJ1-2, with TRBD1 matching 7 bases. V lost 0 bases and J lost 4; bases outside the gene matches: 14. The CDR3 length is 18 residues. CDR1 MDHEN and CDR2 SYDVKM come from the germline V gene. The CDR3 loop is CASSLWGGTGTDGYGYTF. The CDR3 nucleotides read TGTGCCAGCAGTTTATGGGGGGGCACCGGGACAGACGGCTATGGCTACACCTTC.

J is TRBJ2-1 and V is TRBV10-3; 7 bases fit TRBD1. Germline assignment: CDR1 ENHRY and CDR2 SYGVKD. This CDR3 contains 16 residues. With V trimmed by 5 bases and J by 4 bases, 11 bases remained unmatched. The CDR3 region is CAISKRQGQDYNEQFF. CDR3 sequence (DNA): TGTGCCATCAGTAAAAGACAGGGTCAAGATTACAATGAGCAGTTCTTC.

This clone was counted a single time. The chain employs TRBV5-1 and TRBJ2-3, with a tentative D call TRBD2 (6 bases). Germline V gene data show CDR1 as SGHRS and CDR2 as YFSETQ. The germline V and J ends were trimmed by 0 bases and 2 bases, with 10 bases remaining between them. CDR3 length equals 15 residues. The CDR3 region is CASSLGASATDTQYF. The CDR3 bases are TGCGCCAGCAGCTTGGGGGCTAGCGCCACAGATACGCAGTATTTT.

This clone was found a few times. The rearrangement uses TRBV19 and TRBJ2-3; 10 bases line up with TRBD2. This CDR3 comprises 17 residues. Looked up from germline, CDR1 is LNHDA and CDR2 is SQIVND (reference sequence). The V gene end was trimmed by 6 bases and the J gene end by 2 bases; junction bases not matched to a gene: 11. The CDR3 sequence: CASSGAGGPRTTDTQYF. In nucleotides, the CDR3 is TGTGCCAGTAGCGGAGCGGGGGGGCCCCGAACCACAGATACGCAGTATTTT.

This clone was recorded once. The chain couples TRBV6-1 to TRBJ2-6; D unclear. This CDR3 has 18 amino acids. Trimming shortened V by 2 bases and J by 0 bases, and 14 bases separated the two germline ends. Germline CDR1 is MNHNS and CDR2 is SASEGT. The CDR3 DNA sequence: TGTGCCAGCAGTGAAAAAACTCCAAGCCACTCTGGGGCCAACGTCCTGACTTTC. Protein product: CASSEKTPSHSGANVLTF.

The rearrangement links TRBV10-2 to TRBJ2-7; D is unclear. V dropped 2 bases and J dropped 2 bases, with 16 bases sitting between them. CDR1 and CDR2 from the germline V gene are WSHSY and SAAADI. This CDR3 contains 16 residues. Here the CDR3 DNA reads TGCGCCAGCAGTGAGAAGAACCCTCGATTGACCTACGAGCAGTACTTC. It translates to CASSEKNPRLTYEQYF.

The V and J genes are TRBV25-1 and TRBJ2-1, with TRBD2 matching over 9 bases. Germline-derived CDR1 and CDR2 are MGHDK and SYGVNS. This CDR3 comprises 17 residues. Unmatched junction bases numbered 9, after V lost 4 bases and J lost 2 bases. In nucleotides, the CDR3 is TGTGCCAGCAGTGGCTCAGCGGGGGGTGGGGCCTACAATGAGCAGTTCTTC. It encodes CASSGSAGGGAYNEQFF. Complete variable domain (other parts from reference TRBV25-1 and TRBJ2-1): EADIYQTPRYLVIGTGKKITLECSQTMGHDKMYWYQQDPGMELHLIHYSYGVNSTEKGDLSSESTVSRIRTEHFPLTLESARPSHTSQYLCASSGSAGGGAYNEQFFGPGTRLTVL.

The chain links TRBV2 to TRBJ1-2; D is ambiguous. CDR1 and CDR2 from the germline V gene are SNHLY and FYNNEI. The CDR3 spans 14 residues. Trimming stripped 6 bases from V and 6 bases from J, with 17 bases between. The chain's CDR3 is CASSQSQGHDGYTF. The CDR3 coding sequence is TGTGCCAGCAGCCAGAGCCAAGGCCATGATGGCTACACCTTC.

This clone has just a few counts. This chain links TRBV4-1 with TRBJ1-1; weak D call: TRBD1 (5 bases). Trimming took off 8 bases at V and 2 bases at J, with 6 bases between the two ends. Germline values: CDR1 MGHRA, CDR2 YSYEKL. CDR3 length: 11 amino acids. The CDR3 here is CASQGNTEAFF. The CDR3 DNA follows: TGCGCCAGCCAGGGTAACACTGAAGCTTTCTTT.

This chain connects TRBV4-2 to TRBJ2-1, with D perhaps matching TRBD2 (7 bases). The CDR3 is 15 amino acids. The ends were cut back, 4 bases at V and 4 bases at J, with 14 bases in the middle. The V gene's germline CDR1 is LGHNA and CDR2 YNFKEQ. The CDR3 reads CASSPGGGAYNEQFF. The CDR3 coding sequence is TGTGCCAGCAGCCCCGGAGGGGGGGCTTACAATGAGCAGTTCTTC.

The chain links TRBV27 to TRBJ1-5; D not resolved. CDR1 is MNHEY, CDR2 SMNVEV, per germline (reference sequence). V was shortened by 8 bases and J by 4 bases, with 9 bases between the two germline ends. The CDR3 totals 12 residues. The CDR3 region has the DNA TGTGCCAGCGGGCAGACAAATCAGCCCCAGCATTTT. Translating it yields CASGQTNQPQHF.

This clone was seen a few times. The CDR3 region has the DNA TGTGCCAGCAGCTTGGGGGGGCAGGGAGGTAGGAAAGAGACCCAGTACTTC. As protein: CASSLGGQGGRKETQYF. This sequence joins TRBV5-4 and TRBJ2-5; either TRBD1 or TRBD2 may supply D (6 bases each). CDR1 and CDR2 (germline): SGHNT, YYREEE (reference sequence). Deletions cut 0 bases from V and 3 bases from J, with 18 bases between. This CDR3 has 17 residues.

The J gene is TRBJ1-4, the V gene TRBV2, with 7 bases matching TRBD1. The CDR3 contains 16 residues. Trimming removed 4 bases from V and 4 bases from J; junction bases left unmatched: 9. Germline loops: CDR1 SNHLY, CDR2 FYNNEI. CDR3 DNA sequence: TGTGCCAGCAGTGCGGGACAGCCTAGAAGTAATGAAAAACTGTTTTTT. This sequence encodes CASSAGQPRSNEKLFF.

This sequence joins TRBV24-1 and TRBJ2-3; TRBD2 matches at 11 bases. The CDR3 length is 16 residues. V lost 5 bases, J lost 2 bases, and 5 bases stayed unmatched. Germline CDR1 and CDR2: KGHDR and SFDVKD. The CDR3 reads CATSALAGANTDTQYF. The CDR3 nucleotides are TGTGCCACCAGTGCACTAGCGGGGGCCAACACAGATACGCAGTATTTT.

The rearrangement joins TRBV27 to TRBJ2-2; D not certain. Trimming removed 4 bases from V and 7 bases from J, with 7 bases in between. Germline lookup yields CDR1 MNHEY and CDR2 SMNVEV (reference sequence). This CDR3 is 12 amino acids long. The CDR3 here is CASSSIGGELFF. The CDR3 nucleotides are TGTGCCAGCAGTTCGATCGGCGGGGAGCTGTTTTTT.

The rearrangement joins TRBV2 to TRBJ1-6, with a weak D call TRBD1 (5 bases). The CDR3 spans 16 residues. Trimming shortened V by 8 bases and J by 2 bases, and 16 bases separated the two germline ends. Germline V gives CDR1 SNHLY, CDR2 FYNNEI. For the CDR3, the DNA is TGTGCCAGCGCGGGTGGGGGAAGGGCCTATAATTCACCCCTCCACTTT. This translates into CASAGGGRAYNSPLHF.

The chain carries TRBV10-2 and TRBJ2-3, with TRBD1 identical over 9 bases. The CDR3 has 16 residues. Germline V gene lookup returns CDR1 WSHSY and CDR2 SAAADI. The trim removed 6 bases at V and 4 bases at J, leaving 11 bases unmatched. Here the CDR3 reads CASRVYPGQGADTQYF. As DNA, the CDR3 is TGCGCCAGCAGAGTTTATCCGGGACAGGGCGCAGATACGCAGTATTTT.

V gene TRBV7-8 combines with J gene TRBJ2-2, with D possibly matching TRBD2 (6 bases). Trimming pared 3 bases from V and 5 bases from J, leaving 13 bases between. The CDR3 consists of 15 residues. CDR1 SGHVS and CDR2 FQNEAQ come from the germline V gene. The CDR3 coding sequence is TGTGCCAGCAGCTTCCGTAGCGGAATTACCGGGGAGCTGTTTTTT. It is translated as CASSFRSGITGELFF.

The rearrangement links TRBV7-9 to TRBJ2-7, with 8 nucleotides matching TRBD1. Germline-derived CDR1 and CDR2 are SEHNR and FQNEAQ (reference sequence). With 5 bases clipped from V and 4 bases from J, the junction kept 4 bases outside the gene matches. CDR3 length equals 13 residues. The CDR3 sequence: CASSPTGDYEQYV. The CDR3, as DNA: TGTGCCAGCAGCCCGACAGGGGATTACGAGCAGTACGTC.

This chain connects TRBV2 to TRBJ2-2; D is undetermined. The CDR3 is made up of 15 amino acids. V was cut by 6 bases and J by 2 bases, with 13 bases left in between. CDR1 is SNHLY and CDR2 is FYNNEI in the germline V gene. The CDR3 nucleotides are TGTGCCAGCAGCCGGGTGAACCTCAACACCGGGGAGCTGTTTTTT. Protein product: CASSRVNLNTGELFF.

V gene TRBV2 combines with J gene TRBJ1-2, with D unresolved. V lost 3 bases and J 4 bases, leaving 6 bases between the germline ends. Germline CDR1 SNHLY, CDR2 FYNNEI. CDR3 length: 12 amino acids. CDR3 coding DNA: TGTGCCAGCAGTGAGACAATCTATGGCTACACCTTC. Residues: CASSETIYGYTF.

This clone was observed once. The V call is TRBV12-5, the J call TRBJ1-1; perhaps TRBD1 as D (5 bases). Germline CDR1 and CDR2: LGHNT and FRNRAP. The CDR3 has 14 residues. V lost 5 bases and J lost 3, with 13 bases in between. The CDR3 sequence: CASGMQGGDTEAFF. Written as DNA, the CDR3 is TGTGCTAGTGGTATGCAAGGAGGGGACACTGAAGCTTTCTTT.

As to this clone: This CDR3 is also generated by other DNA sequences in the sample. This chain joins TRBV2 and TRBJ1-6, with D unclear. The CDR3 has 12 residues. CDR1 SNHLY and CDR2 FYNNEI come from the germline V gene. V was cut by 5 bases and J by 9 bases, with 8 bases left in between. The CDR3 region has the DNA TGTGCCAGCAGTTTTACGGGTTCACCCCTCCACTTT. It is translated as CASSFTGSPLHF.

V is TRBV5-1 and J is TRBJ1-1; D unclear. This CDR3 has 13 amino acids. The germline gives CDR1 SGHRS, CDR2 YFSETQ. Trimming removed 2 bases at V and 8 bases at J, with 13 bases between. In DNA form, the CDR3 reads TGCGCCAGCAGCTTTAGTTTCGAGGGAGAAGCTTTCTTT. Its protein product is CASSFSFEGEAFF.

The chain recombines TRBV12-3 or TRBV12-4 with TRBJ1-1; D unclear. The CDR3 is made up of 12 amino acids. Trimming took off 5 bases at V and 7 bases at J, with 11 bases between the two ends. The CDR3 spells CASSIEKGEAFF. The CDR3 bases are TGTGCCAGCAGTATTGAGAAGGGTGAAGCTTTCTTT.

The V and J genes are TRBV5-1 and TRBJ1-1; tentatively, D is TRBD1 (6 bases). With 0 bases removed from V and 6 bases from J, the gap between germline ends came to 12 bases. The CDR3 runs to 14 residues. Germline loops: CDR1 SGHRS, CDR2 YFSETQ. This CDR3 is CASSLDPGGPEAFF. The DNA of the CDR3 is TGCGCCAGCAGCTTGGATCCCGGGGGCCCTGAAGCTTTCTTT.

The rearrangement links TRBV5-1 to TRBJ2-1, with 9 bases aligning to TRBD2. The CDR3 covers 14 residues. V lost 4 bases and J lost 8; bases outside the gene matches: 7. The germline V gene encodes CDR1 SGHRS and CDR2 YFSETQ. The CDR3 DNA is TGCGCCAGCAGCCCCTCAGCGGGGGGCGATGAGCAGTTCTTC. It is translated as CASSPSAGGDEQFF.

This rearrangement joins TRBV9 to TRBJ1-2; 8 bases are a match to TRBD1. Trimming cost V 5 bases and J 8 bases; bases outside gene matches: 14. Germline CDR1 SGDLS, CDR2 YYNGEE. This CDR3 comprises 15 residues. The CDR3 spells CASRDQQGQGRGYTF. The CDR3 DNA reads TGTGCCAGCAGAGACCAACAAGGACAGGGAAGGGGCTACACCTTC.

The V gene is TRBV15, the J gene TRBJ1-2; the D gene is possibly TRBD1 (5 bases). Trimming took 0 bases from V and 4 from J, leaving 9 bases between them. The CDR3 is 14 residues long. Germline assignment: CDR1 LNHNV and CDR2 YYDKDF (reference sequence). CDR3 nucleotides: TGTGCCACCAGCAGAGATGAGGGACGCTATGGCTACACCTTC. Its protein product is CATSRDEGRYGYTF.